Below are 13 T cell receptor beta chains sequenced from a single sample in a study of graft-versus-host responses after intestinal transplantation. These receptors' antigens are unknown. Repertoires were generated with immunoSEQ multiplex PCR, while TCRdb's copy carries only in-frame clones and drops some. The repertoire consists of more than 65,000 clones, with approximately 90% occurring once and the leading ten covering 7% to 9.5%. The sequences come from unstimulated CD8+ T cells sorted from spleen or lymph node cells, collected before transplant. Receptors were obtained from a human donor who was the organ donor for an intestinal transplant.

In DNA, the CDR3 is TGTGCCAGCACCCCTACACAGGGGGCCGGAGAGACCCAGTACTTC. It codes for CASTPTQGAGETQYF. The V gene is TRBV11-2, the J gene TRBJ2-5, with 9 bases aligning to TRBD1. The CDR3 contains 15 residues. The V gene end was trimmed by 7 bases and the J gene end by 4 bases; junction bases not matched to a gene: 10. CDR1 and CDR2 (germline): SGHAT, FQNNGV.

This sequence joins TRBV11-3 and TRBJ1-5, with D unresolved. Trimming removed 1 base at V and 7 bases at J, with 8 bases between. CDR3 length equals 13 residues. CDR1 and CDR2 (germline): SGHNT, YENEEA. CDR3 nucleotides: TGTGCCAGCAGCTTAGGAGGTGGGCAGCCCCAGCATTTT. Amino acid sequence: CASSLGGGQPQHF.

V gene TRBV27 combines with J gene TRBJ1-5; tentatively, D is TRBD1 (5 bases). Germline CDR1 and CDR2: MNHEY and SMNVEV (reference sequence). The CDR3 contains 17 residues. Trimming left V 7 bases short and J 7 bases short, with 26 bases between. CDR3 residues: CASTHLGGLELGQPQHF. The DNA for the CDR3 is TGTGCCAGCACCCACCTCGGGGGACTAGAGTTGGGCCAGCCCCAGCATTTT.

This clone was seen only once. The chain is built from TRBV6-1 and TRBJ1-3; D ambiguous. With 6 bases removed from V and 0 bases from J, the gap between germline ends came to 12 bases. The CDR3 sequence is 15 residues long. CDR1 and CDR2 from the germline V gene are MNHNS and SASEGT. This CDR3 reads CASRGLEHSGNTIYF. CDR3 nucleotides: TGTGCCAGCAGGGGTCTGGAACACTCTGGAAACACCATATATTTT.

The CDR3, as DNA: TGTGCCAGCCCCGGACAGGTTTCTCAGAGAACTGAAGCTTTCTTT. Translating it yields CASPGQVSQRTEAFF. V is TRBV6-1 and J is TRBJ1-1; 7 bases are a match to TRBD1. The CDR3 consists of 15 residues. V trimming: 8 bases; J trimming: 5 bases; junction bases outside the gene matches: 14. Looked up from germline, CDR1 is MNHNS and CDR2 is SASEGT.

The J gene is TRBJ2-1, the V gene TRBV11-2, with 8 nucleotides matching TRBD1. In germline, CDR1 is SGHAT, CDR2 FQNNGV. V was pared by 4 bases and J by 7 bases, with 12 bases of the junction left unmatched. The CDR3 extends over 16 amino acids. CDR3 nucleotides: TGTGCCAGCAGCTGGGCAGGGGGCCCTTATCGGAATGAGCAGTTCTTC. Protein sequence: CASSWAGGPYRNEQFF.

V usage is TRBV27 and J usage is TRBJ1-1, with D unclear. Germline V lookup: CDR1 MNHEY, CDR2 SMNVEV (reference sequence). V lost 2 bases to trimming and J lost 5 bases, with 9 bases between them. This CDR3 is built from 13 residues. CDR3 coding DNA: TGTGCCAGCAGTTTAGTTGGGTTTACTGAAGCTTTCTTT. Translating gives CASSLVGFTEAFF.

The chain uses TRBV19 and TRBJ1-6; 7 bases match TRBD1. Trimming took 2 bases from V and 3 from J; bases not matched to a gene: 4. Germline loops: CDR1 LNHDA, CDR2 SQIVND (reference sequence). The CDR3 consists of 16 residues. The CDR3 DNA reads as TGTGCCAGTAGTATACCCGGGACAGTCTATAATTCACCCCTCCACTTT. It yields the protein CASSIPGTVYNSPLHF.

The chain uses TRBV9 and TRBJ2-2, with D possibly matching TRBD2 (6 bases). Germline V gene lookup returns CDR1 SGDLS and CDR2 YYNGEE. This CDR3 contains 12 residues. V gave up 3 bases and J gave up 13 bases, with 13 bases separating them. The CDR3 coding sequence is TGTGCCAGCAGCGGGGGACTGCCCGGGCTGTTTTTT. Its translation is CASSGGLPGLFF.

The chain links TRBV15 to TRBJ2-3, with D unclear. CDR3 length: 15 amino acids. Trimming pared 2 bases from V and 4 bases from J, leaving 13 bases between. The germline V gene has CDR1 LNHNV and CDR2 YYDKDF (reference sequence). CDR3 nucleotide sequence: TGTGCCACCAGCAGATCCTGGGGTAGTTCAGATACGCAGTATTTT. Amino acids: CATSRSWGSSDTQYF.

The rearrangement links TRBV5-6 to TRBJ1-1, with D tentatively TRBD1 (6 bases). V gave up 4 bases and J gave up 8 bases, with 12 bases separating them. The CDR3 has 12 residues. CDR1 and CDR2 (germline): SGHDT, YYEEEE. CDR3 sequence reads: CASSARGLEAFF. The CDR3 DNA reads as TGTGCCAGCAGCGCCAGGGGTTTGGAAGCTTTCTTT. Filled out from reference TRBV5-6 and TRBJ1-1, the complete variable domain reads DAGVTQSPTHLIKTRGQQVTLRCSPKSGHDTVSWYQQALGQGPQFIFQYYEEEERQRGNFPDRFSGHQFPNYSSELNVNALLLGDSALYLCASSARGLEAFFGQGTRLTVV.

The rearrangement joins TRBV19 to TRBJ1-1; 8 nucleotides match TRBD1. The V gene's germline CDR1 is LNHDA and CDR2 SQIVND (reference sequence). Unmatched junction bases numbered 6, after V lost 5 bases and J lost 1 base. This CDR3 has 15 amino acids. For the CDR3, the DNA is TGTGCCAGTAGTGACTCAGGGGGCAGGAACACTGAAGCTTTCTTT. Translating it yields CASSDSGGRNTEAFF. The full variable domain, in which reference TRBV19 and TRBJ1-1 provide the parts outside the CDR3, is DGGITQSPKYLFRKEGQNVTLSCEQNLNHDAMYWYRQDPGQGLRLIYYSQIVNDFQKGDIAEGYSVSREKKESFPLTVTSAQKNPTAFYLCASSDSGGRNTEAFFGQGTRLTVV.

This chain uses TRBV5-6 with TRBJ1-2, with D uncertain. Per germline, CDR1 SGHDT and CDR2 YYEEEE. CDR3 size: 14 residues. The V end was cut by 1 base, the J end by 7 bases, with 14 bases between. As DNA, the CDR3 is TGTGCCAGCAGCTTGCGACTGATCGCAGGTGGCTACACCTTC. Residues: CASSLRLIAGGYTF.